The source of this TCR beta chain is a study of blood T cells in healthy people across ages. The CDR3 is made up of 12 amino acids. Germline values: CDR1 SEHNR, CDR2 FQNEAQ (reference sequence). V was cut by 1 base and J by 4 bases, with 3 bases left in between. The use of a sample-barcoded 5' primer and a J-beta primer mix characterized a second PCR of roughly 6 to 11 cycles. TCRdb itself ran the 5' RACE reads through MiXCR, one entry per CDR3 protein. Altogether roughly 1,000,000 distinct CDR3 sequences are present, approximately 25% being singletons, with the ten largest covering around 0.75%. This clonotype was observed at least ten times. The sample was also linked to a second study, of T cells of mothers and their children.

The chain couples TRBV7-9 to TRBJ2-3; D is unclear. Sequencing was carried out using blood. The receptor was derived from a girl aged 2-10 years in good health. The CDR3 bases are TGTGCCAGCAGCTTAGGGGCAGATACGCAGTATTTT. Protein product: CASSLGADTQYF.